This T cell receptor (beta chain) was captured by sequencing in a study of blood T cell repertoires in COVID-19. Study-wide background: From T cells, B-cell-depleted T cells, or PBMCs came the material, which was cDNA or gDNA.

Individuals aged roughly 18 to 100 years were recruited from about two dozen US areas. Two negative PCRs, clearance, or symptom resolution characterized the recovered Cohort 3 donors. Original data processing: Scientists estimated how many nucleated cells there were by amplifying reference gene primers. Method: immunoSEQ multiplex PCR; TCRdb's copy keeps in-frame clones and lacks some. Clonal size and the V and J genes are those of that table, whereas D and trimming came from the DNA. The sample holds a few hundred thousand clones, roughly 85% seen once. The CDR3 contains 14 residues. V lost 7 bases and J lost 7; bases outside the gene matches: 5. From germline, CDR1 is MNHEY and CDR2 SVGAGI.

The sequencing sample was made of PBMCs or T cells enriched from blood (not recorded which). The chain couples TRBV6-5 to TRBJ1-6; 9 bases fit TRBD1. This sequence originates from a woman aged 25 to 39 who had recovered from COVID-19. The CDR3 loop reads CASTPGTGNSPLHF. The CDR3 DNA reads as TGTGCCAGCACCCCCGGGACAGGGAATTCACCCCTCCACTTT.